The 24 T cell receptor beta chains presented below share a single source sample, sequenced in a study of blood T cells in healthy people across ages. The second PCR ran roughly 7 to 11 cycles with a sample-barcoded 5' primer and J-beta primers. TCRdb itself ran the 5' RACE reads through MiXCR, one entry per CDR3 protein. The sample contains around 520,000 distinct CDR3 sequences, about 25% of which appear only once. These same data were also listed under a study on T cells of mothers and their children.

Sequences were obtained from blood. The receptors shown here come from a boy aged 2 to 10 in good health.

J is TRBJ2-2 and V is TRBV6-6, with D unclear. The germline V gene encodes CDR1 MNHNY and CDR2 SVGAGI (reference sequence). The V and J ends lost 5 bases and 1 base respectively, with 8 bases between them. The CDR3 consists of 14 residues. Here the CDR3 reads CASSQNMNTGELFF. CDR3 DNA: TGTGCCAGCAGTCAGAACATGAACACCGGGGAGCTGTTTTTT.

This clonotype showed up just once. The V and J genes are TRBV7-8 and TRBJ2-3; a possible D gene is TRBD2 (6 bases). Germline assignment: CDR1 SGHVS and CDR2 FQNEAQ. The CDR3 is made up of 14 amino acids. Between the trimmed V and J ends, which lost 4 bases and 4 bases, there was a span of 12 bases. Here the CDR3 DNA reads TGTGCCAGCAGCTCCGGGACTCTGCCAGATACGCAGTATTTT. As protein: CASSSGTLPDTQYF. The whole variable domain, filled in from reference TRBV7-8 and TRBJ2-3, reads GAGVSQSPRYKVAKRGQDVALRCDPISGHVSLFWYQQALGQGPEFLTYFQNEAQLDKSGLPSDRFFAERPEGSVSTLKIQRTQQEDSAVYLCASSSGTLPDTQYFGPGTRLTVL.

The rearrangement joins TRBV7-2 to TRBJ2-1; 10 positions agree with TRBD2. The junction had 13 bases not matched to a gene; V was cut back by 3 bases and J by 2 bases. The V gene's germline CDR1 is SGHTA and CDR2 FQGNSA. The CDR3 totals 19 residues. The CDR3 nucleotides read TGTGCCAGCAGCTTGGATGTAGCGGGAGGAGTGGGTCCCTACAATGAGCAGTTCTTC. Protein sequence: CASSLDVAGGVGPYNEQFF. The entire variable domain, with the rest obtained from reference TRBV7-2 and TRBJ2-1, is as follows: GAGVSQSPSNKVTEKGKDVELRCDPISGHTALYWYRQSLGQGLEFLIYFQGNSAPDKSGLPSDRFSAERTGGSVSTLTIQRTQQEDSAVYLCASSLDVAGGVGPYNEQFFGPGTRLTVL.

The chain carries TRBV7-9 and TRBJ2-7; 9 bases map to TRBD1. The germline CDR1 and CDR2 sequences are SEHNR and FQNEAQ (reference sequence). CDR3 size: 16 residues. The J segment lost 7 bases and the V segment lost 7 bases, leaving 17 bases of the junction unmatched. The CDR3 sequence is CASTSFAGTGNWEQYF. In nucleotides, the CDR3 is TGTGCCAGCACCTCCTTTGCCGGGACAGGGAACTGGGAGCAGTACTTC.

V usage is TRBV5-1 and J usage is TRBJ2-1; 7 bases agree with TRBD1. V lost 3 bases and J lost 8; bases outside the gene matches: 8. The CDR3 has 14 residues. CDR1 and CDR2 from the germline V gene are SGHRS and YFSETQ. CDR3: CASSSTDRIDEQFF. The CDR3 bases are TGCGCCAGCAGCTCGACGGACAGGATAGATGAGCAGTTCTTC.

This clonotype was seen a handful of times. The J gene is TRBJ2-1, the V gene TRBV20-1; D unclear. The better agreement between TRBJ2-7 and the DNA end casts doubt on the J call. The CDR3 totals 14 residues. Germline loops: CDR1 DFQATT, CDR2 SNEGSKA (reference sequence). CDR3 sequence reads: CSAILPDPLYEQYF. DNA of the CDR3: TGCAGTGCTATCCTACCCGACCCGCTGTACGAGCAGTACTTC.

The table lists this clonotype with a few counts. This sequence joins TRBV20-1 and TRBJ2-5; 7 positions match TRBD1. V shed 4 bases and J 5 bases; nucleotides not matched to a gene: 4. Per germline, CDR1 DFQATT and CDR2 SNEGSKA (reference sequence). CDR3 length: 12 residues. The CDR3 DNA follows: TGCAGTGCTATACAGGGGTACGAGACCCAGTACTTC. Its translation: CSAIQGYETQYF.

This clonotype showed up many times. J is TRBJ2-5 and V is TRBV2, with D possibly being TRBD1 or TRBD2 (5 bases each). There are 13 residues in the CDR3. CDR1 is SNHLY, CDR2 FYNNEI, per germline. Trimming took off 7 bases at V and 1 base at J, with 10 bases between the two ends. The CDR3 coding sequence is TGTGCCAGCACACGGGACCCCCAAGAGACCCAGTACTTC. Translation: CASTRDPQETQYF.

The gene calls are TRBV7-9 and TRBJ2-3, with 12 bases lining up with TRBD2. In germline, CDR1 is SEHNR, CDR2 FQNEAQ (reference sequence). The J segment lost 4 bases and the V segment lost 2 bases, leaving 4 bases of the junction unmatched. This CDR3 contains 16 residues. CDR3 in DNA: TGTGCCAGCAGCTTAATGCGGACTAGCGGGGCAGATACGCAGTATTTT. Amino acids: CASSLMRTSGADTQYF.

This clonotype was counted between two and nine times. A read error may account for a junction end that differs from germline. The chain employs TRBV3-1 and TRBJ2-7; D perhaps matches TRBD2 (5 bases). The germline V gene encodes CDR1 LGHDT and CDR2 YNNKEL (reference sequence). The CDR3 extends over 17 amino acids. The CDR3 loop is CASSKEPRLSSSYEQYF. The CDR3 DNA reads as TGTGCCAGCAGCAAAGAGCCTAGACTAAGCTCCTCCTACGAGCAGTACTTC.

This clonotype appeared once. V gene TRBV27 combines with J gene TRBJ2-7; no definite D call. The CDR3 runs to 13 residues. V was cut by 6 bases and J by 9 bases, with 18 bases left in between. Germline loops: CDR1 MNHEY, CDR2 SMNVEV (reference sequence). In DNA form, the CDR3 reads TGTGCCAGCAGGTTAGTACCCCCTAGTCCGCAGTACTTC. Translated: CASRLVPPSPQYF.

The V gene is TRBV7-9, the J gene TRBJ2-3; D perhaps matches TRBD2 (6 bases). The CDR3 extends over 15 amino acids. The germline V gene encodes CDR1 SEHNR and CDR2 FQNEAQ (reference sequence). Trimming left V 2 bases short and J 0 bases short, with 9 bases between. The chain's CDR3 is CASSLPGESTDTQYF. In nucleotides, the CDR3 is TGTGCCAGCAGCTTACCGGGGGAGAGCACAGATACGCAGTATTTT. The whole variable domain, filled in from reference TRBV7-9 and TRBJ2-3, reads DTGVSQNPRHKITKRGQNVTFRCDPISEHNRLYWYRQTLGQGPEFLTYFQNEAQLEKSRLLSDRFSAERPKGSFSTLEIQRTEQGDSAMYLCASSLPGESTDTQYFGPGTRLTVL.

This clonotype was found a few times. This chain links TRBV2 with TRBJ2-3, with 8 bases matching TRBD2. This CDR3 comprises 13 residues. J was trimmed by 6 bases and V by 7 bases; bases with no gene match: 6. In germline, CDR1 is SNHLY, CDR2 FYNNEI. For the CDR3, the DNA is TGTGCCAGCATAAAGCGGGAGACGGATACGCAGTATTTT. It translates to CASIKRETDTQYF.

This clonotype was detected only a few times. The rearrangement links TRBV29-1 to TRBJ2-1; 8 nucleotides align to TRBD2. J was trimmed by 4 bases and V by 1 base; bases with no gene match: 3. The CDR3 covers 14 residues. The germline CDR1 and CDR2 sequences are SQVTM and ANQGSEA. The CDR3 sequence is CSVEGLAGYNEQFF. CDR3 in DNA: TGCAGCGTTGAAGGGCTAGCGGGTTACAATGAGCAGTTCTTC.

The V and J genes are TRBV20-1 and TRBJ2-5; D perhaps matches TRBD2 (7 bases). The CDR3 is made up of 12 amino acids. Trimming removed 5 bases at V and 5 bases at J, with 12 bases between. Germline lookup yields CDR1 DFQATT and CDR2 SNEGSKA (reference sequence). CDR3 in amino acids: CSAGGAQETQYF. The CDR3 DNA follows: TGCAGTGCTGGGGGGGCGCAGGAGACCCAGTACTTC.

The CDR3 sequence: CSAPDRGKNIQYF. The CDR3 nucleotides are TGCAGTGCTCCAGACAGGGGCAAAAACATTCAGTACTTC. The chain employs TRBV20-1 and TRBJ2-4, with 8 bases aligning to TRBD1. Germline V gene lookup returns CDR1 DFQATT and CDR2 SNEGSKA (reference sequence). This CDR3 region has 13 residues. Trimming removed 5 bases from V and 3 bases from J; junction bases left unmatched: 3.

CDR3 residues: CASSSPGRGSYEQYF. The CDR3, as DNA: TGTGCCAGCAGCTCACCCGGGAGAGGGTCCTACGAGCAGTACTTC. V and J are TRBV4-2 and TRBJ2-7; possibly TRBD2 for D (6 bases). This CDR3 comprises 15 residues. V was cut by 5 bases and J by 1 base, with 15 bases left in between. CDR1 and CDR2 (germline): LGHNA, YNFKEQ.

The chain couples TRBV12-3 or TRBV12-4 to TRBJ1-2; tentative D call: TRBD1 (5 bases). CDR3 size: 13 residues. Trimming cost V 3 bases and J 4 bases, with 9 bases left between them. The CDR3, as DNA: TGTGCCAGCAGTTTGTCCAGGGCCTATGGCTACACCTTC. The encoded protein is CASSLSRAYGYTF.

The CDR3: CASSFSQGKTGELFF. The CDR3 nucleotides read TGTGCCAGCAGCTTTTCACAGGGGAAGACCGGGGAGCTGTTTTTT. This chain uses TRBV5-4 with TRBJ2-2; the match to TRBD1 covers 7 bases. In germline, CDR1 is SGHNT, CDR2 YYREEE (reference sequence). J was trimmed by 5 bases and V by 2 bases; bases with no gene match: 6. This CDR3 contains 15 residues.

Ten or more counts support this clonotype. The chain recombines TRBV7-2 with TRBJ2-5; D is possibly TRBD1 (5 bases). The V gene's germline CDR1 is SGHTA and CDR2 FQGNSA. CDR3 size: 13 residues. Trimming left V 11 bases short and J 5 bases short, with 18 bases between. In DNA form, the CDR3 reads TGTGCCGGGGCCAGCGAGTATAGCGAGACCCAGTACTTC. Amino acid sequence: CAGASEYSETQYF.

The table lists this clonotype with many counts. The rearrangement joins TRBV7-8 to TRBJ1-5; D is unclear. The CDR3 contains 14 residues. Germline V gene data show CDR1 as SGHVS and CDR2 as FQNEAQ. Between the trimmed V and J ends, which lost 1 base and 2 bases, there was a span of 6 bases. This chain's CDR3 is CASSLGARNQPQHF. Written as DNA, the CDR3 is TGTGCCAGCAGCTTAGGGGCGCGCAATCAGCCCCAGCATTTT.

The chain links TRBV4-1 to TRBJ1-5; tentative D call: TRBD1 (5 bases). Germline V CDR1 and CDR2: MGHRA, YSYEKL. This CDR3 is 15 amino acids long. V dropped 1 base and J dropped 5 bases, with 12 bases sitting between them. CDR3 DNA sequence: TGCGCCAGCAGCCAAGTCCAGCAGGGATATCAGCCCCAGCATTTT. As protein: CASSQVQQGYQPQHF.

The genes are TRBV27 and TRBJ2-5; possibly TRBD1 for D (5 bases). The J call may be in error: the DNA end matches TRBJ2-1 better. Germline CDR1 MNHEY, CDR2 SMNVEV (reference sequence). CDR3 length equals 12 residues. The CDR3 is CASSFPGNEQFF. CDR3 DNA: TGTGCCAGCAGCTTCCCAGGGAATGAGCAGTTCTTC.

In its sample, this clonotype was seen a few times. V is TRBV6-1 and J is TRBJ1-5; D is unresolved. With 0 bases removed from V and 8 bases from J, the gap between germline ends came to 14 bases. The CDR3 extends over 15 amino acids. The germline V gene has CDR1 MNHNS and CDR2 SASEGT. The DNA for the CDR3 is TGTGCCAGCAGTGAAGCGTTCTCAGAGCCAGAGCCCCAGCATTTT. As protein: CASSEAFSEPEPQHF.